This T cell receptor beta chain originates from a study of T cells in Graves' hyperthyroidism and ophthalmopathy (dated by TCRdb to the late 2010s). About the investigation overall: Peripheral blood samples were taken at the time of initial diagnosis, prior to any treatment. To identify TCR V-J signatures that set the groups apart, the researchers used a discovery cohort of 90 to 100 patients, made up of 43 with Graves' ophthalmopathy and about 55 with stable Graves' hyperthyroidism. Whether ophthalmopathy could be predicted prospectively was tested in an independent validation cohort made up of about 18 hyperthyroidism patients plus 17 patients who later progressed to ophthalmopathy. The 100 or so discovery patients were randomly divided into training and test sets at a 7:3 ratio. Thyroid tissue and blood T-cell repertoires from roughly six Graves' hyperthyroidism patients were also compared in the study. Following sampling, methimazole starting at 30 mg daily was given to hyperthyroidism patients, and high-dose intravenous methylprednisolone was given to ophthalmopathy patients. The paper describes TCR Vbeta CDR3 sequencing of fewer than 150 peripheral blood samples, made up of approximately 40 ophthalmopathy patients, roughly 72 hyperthyroidism patients and around 17 progressor patients.

A patient counted as having stable Graves' hyperthyroidism if no progression to ophthalmopathy occurred over 18 months of follow-up. Hyperthyroidism patients were aged 18 to 65 years and newly diagnosed, with disease duration of less than 2 months. The study excluded patients with uncontrolled infections, other autoimmune diseases, pregnancy or lactation. Diagnoses were established on the basis of clinical symptoms, serum thyroxine and TRAb, thyroid ultrasound, and orbital computed tomography. PBMCs were separated from about 10 ml of fresh peripheral blood using Ficoll-Paque density gradient centrifugation. Total RNA was extracted using Trizol reagent, and RNA quality was assessed on an Agilent 2100 Bioanalyzer. Inclusive of the bounding cysteine and phenylalanine, the CDR3 is 16 residues long. Only CDR3 DNA remains: 48 bases, in frame from the first base. According to the germline V gene, CDR1 reads MDHEN and CDR2 reads SYDVKM. Trimming removed 2 bases from V and 2 bases from J; the gene matches leave 6 bases unexplained.

The TCR beta CDR3 regions were amplified from RNA transcripts. A first-round RT-PCR of the TCR CDR3 used the HTBI primer set with the Qiagen OneStep RT-PCR kit. Libraries were constructed in a second round of multiplex PCR, after which size selection and purification were performed. Libraries were sequenced paired-end with 100 bp reads on an Illumina HiSeq2000. The original pipeline was this. SOAPnuke was used to process the raw data, with reads discarded if the reads contained adapters or uncalled bases, had a mean Phred below 15, or lacked an exact constant-primer or identifier match. High-quality paired reads were merged with COPE v1.2.5, and unique nucleotide sequences were defined as clonotypes. MiTCR v1.1 was used to align the clonotypes against IMGT TRBV, TRBD and TRBJ reference segments. The analysis was restricted to V-J combinations with a frequency above 0.0001, which together covered roughly 99% of the repertoires. The TCS score was defined as the ratio of F50 (clonal expansion) to E x V (chaos), calculated using BLOSUM62-based TCRdist between CDR3 peptides within each V-J. Welch's t-statistics and random forest reduced around 520 V-J features to 13, which were used in a naive Bayes classifier (R e1071). TCRdb redid the processing of the public reads, applying fastp at Q25 and MiXCR, and retained in-frame beta chains. Entries that share a CDR3 protein sequence are merged under the most common genes and DNA. TCRdb's processing, not the authors', yielded these V and J calls. In all, the sample holds fewer than 800,000 distinct CDR3 sequences, and around 17% of those were seen once. In total, the top ten clones hold 8.4% of the sample.

At least ten counts were recorded for this clonotype. The clone's antigen remains unknown. No clone much larger than this one lies a single base away; base qualities are absent. Overall study outcomes, separate from this receptor: A 13 V-J signature model separated ophthalmopathy from stable hyperthyroidism, with approximately 87% sensitivity and roughly 81% specificity in cross-validation and 80%/75% in testing. Sample size was not statistically predetermined, and blinding of investigators to group allocation was not performed. Blood samples also contained most of the expanded thyroid clonotypes (frequency above 0.001), which suggests that blood repertoires may reflect thyroid immune responses. In validation, progression to ophthalmopathy was predicted by the model with about 70% sensitivity and around 76% specificity, a median of roughly 6 months before onset.

The receptor's source is a man younger than 35 with Graves' hyperthyroidism. Sequencing was performed on blood. The chain is assembled from TRBV28 and TRBJ1-5, and 7 junction bases match TRBD1. The CDR3 sequence is CASSLPLGQGNQPQHF. The nucleotides are TGTGCCAGCAGTTTACCCCTCGGACAGGGCAATCAGCCCCAGCATTTT.